The entry that follows covers one T cell receptor (beta chain) sequence. Next came a second PCR, run for roughly 7 to 12 cycles, which used a sample-barcoded 5' primer along with a J-beta primer mix. TCRdb passed the 5' RACE reads through MiXCR, listing each CDR3 protein once. The profile shows over a million distinct CDR3 sequences, 35% to 45% of them singletons. Germline loops: CDR1 DFQATT, CDR2 SNEGSKA (reference sequence). V was cut by 5 bases and J by 3 bases, with 4 bases left in between. The CDR3 length is 10 residues. The sample is drawn from a study of blood T cells in healthy people across ages.

Material for sequencing was blood. The rearrangement joins TRBV20-1 to TRBJ1-1; D gene ambiguous. This clonotype was sampled from a woman in her late teens or twenties in good health. CDR3 DNA sequence: TGCAGTGCTTTGTACACTGAAGCTTTCTTT. Amino acid sequence: CSALYTEAFF.